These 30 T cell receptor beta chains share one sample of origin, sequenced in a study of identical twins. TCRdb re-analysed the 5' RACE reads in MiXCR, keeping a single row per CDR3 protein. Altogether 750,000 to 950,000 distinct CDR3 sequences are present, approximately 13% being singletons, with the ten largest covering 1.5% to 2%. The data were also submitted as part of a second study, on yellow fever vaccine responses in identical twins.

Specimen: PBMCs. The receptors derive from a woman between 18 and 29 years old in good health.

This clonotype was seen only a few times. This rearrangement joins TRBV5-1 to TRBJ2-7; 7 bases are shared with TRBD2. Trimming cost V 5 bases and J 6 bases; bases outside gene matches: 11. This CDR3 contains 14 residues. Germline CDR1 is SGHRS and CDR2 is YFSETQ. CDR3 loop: CASREVARGVEQYF. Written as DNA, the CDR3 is TGCGCCAGCAGGGAAGTGGCCCGGGGGGTCGAGCAGTACTTC.

The CDR3 nucleotides read TGTGCCAGTAGTCAATACGGGACAGCGGGCGGGGAGCTGTTTTTT. Residues: CASSQYGTAGGELFF. The chain has TRBV19 and TRBJ2-2, with a weak D call TRBD1 (7 bases). V was trimmed by 5 bases and J by 7 bases, leaving 17 bases between them. This CDR3 is 15 amino acids long. Germline V gene data show CDR1 as LNHDA and CDR2 as SQIVND (reference sequence).

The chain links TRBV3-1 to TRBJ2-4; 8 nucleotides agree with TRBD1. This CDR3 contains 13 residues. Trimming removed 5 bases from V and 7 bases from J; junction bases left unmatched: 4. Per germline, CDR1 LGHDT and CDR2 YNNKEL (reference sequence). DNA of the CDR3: TGTGCCAGCAGCGGGACAGGAGCCAACATTCAGTACTTC. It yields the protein CASSGTGANIQYF.

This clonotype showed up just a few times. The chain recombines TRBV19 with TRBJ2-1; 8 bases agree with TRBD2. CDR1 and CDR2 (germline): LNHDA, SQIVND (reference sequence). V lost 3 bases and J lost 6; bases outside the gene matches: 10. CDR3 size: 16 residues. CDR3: CASSMTSEDPSNEQFF. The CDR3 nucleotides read TGTGCCAGTAGTATGACTAGCGAAGACCCCTCCAATGAGCAGTTCTTC.

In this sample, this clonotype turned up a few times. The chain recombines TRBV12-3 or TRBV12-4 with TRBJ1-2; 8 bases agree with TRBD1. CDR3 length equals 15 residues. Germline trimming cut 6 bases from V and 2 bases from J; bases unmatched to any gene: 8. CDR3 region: CASSLGQASNYGYTF. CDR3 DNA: TGTGCCAGCAGCCTGGGACAGGCGTCCAACTATGGCTACACCTTC.

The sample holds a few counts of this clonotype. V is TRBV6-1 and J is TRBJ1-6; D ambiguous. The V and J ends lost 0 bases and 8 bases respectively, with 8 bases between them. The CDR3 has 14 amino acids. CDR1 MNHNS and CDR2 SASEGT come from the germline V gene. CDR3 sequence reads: CASSEAGSDSPLHF. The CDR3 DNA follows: TGTGCCAGCAGTGAAGCAGGGTCGGATTCACCCCTCCACTTT.

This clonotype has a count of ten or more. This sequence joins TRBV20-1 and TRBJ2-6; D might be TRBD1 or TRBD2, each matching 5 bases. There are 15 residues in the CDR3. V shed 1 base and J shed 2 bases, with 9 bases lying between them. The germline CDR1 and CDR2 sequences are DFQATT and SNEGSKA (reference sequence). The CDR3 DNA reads TGCAGTGCTAGAGGGGACGTCACTGGGGCCAACGTCCTGACTTTC. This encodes CSARGDVTGANVLTF.

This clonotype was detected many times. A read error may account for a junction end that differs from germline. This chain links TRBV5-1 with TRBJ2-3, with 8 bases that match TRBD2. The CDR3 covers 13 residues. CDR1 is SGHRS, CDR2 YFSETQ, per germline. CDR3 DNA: TGTGCCAGCAGCCACGGCGGGGGGGATACGCAGTATTTT. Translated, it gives CASSHGGGDTQYF. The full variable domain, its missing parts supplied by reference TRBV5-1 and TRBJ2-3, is KAGVTQTPRYLIKTRGQQVTLSCSPISGHRSVSWYQQTPGQGLQFLFEYFSETQRNKGNFPGRFSGRQFSNSRSEMNVSTLELGDSALYLCASSHGGGDTQYFGPGTRLTVL.

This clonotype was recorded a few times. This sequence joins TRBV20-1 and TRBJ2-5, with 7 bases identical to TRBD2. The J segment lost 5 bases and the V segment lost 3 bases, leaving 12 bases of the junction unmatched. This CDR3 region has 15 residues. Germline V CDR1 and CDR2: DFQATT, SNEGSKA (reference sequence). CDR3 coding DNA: TGCAGTGCTAGCGAGCGGGACCGCCGCTGGGAGACCCAGTACTTC. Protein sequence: CSASERDRRWETQYF.

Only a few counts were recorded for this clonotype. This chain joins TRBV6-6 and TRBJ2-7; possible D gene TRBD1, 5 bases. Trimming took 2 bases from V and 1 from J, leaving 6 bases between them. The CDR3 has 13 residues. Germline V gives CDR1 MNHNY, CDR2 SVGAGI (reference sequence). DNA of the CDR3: TGTGCCAGCAGTTACGGACATTCCTACGAGCAGTACGTC. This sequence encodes CASSYGHSYEQYV.

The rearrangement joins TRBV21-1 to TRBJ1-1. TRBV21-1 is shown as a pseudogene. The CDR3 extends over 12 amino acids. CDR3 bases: TGTGCCAGCAGCAAAACGTCCACTGAAGCTTTCTTT. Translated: CASSKTSTEAFF.

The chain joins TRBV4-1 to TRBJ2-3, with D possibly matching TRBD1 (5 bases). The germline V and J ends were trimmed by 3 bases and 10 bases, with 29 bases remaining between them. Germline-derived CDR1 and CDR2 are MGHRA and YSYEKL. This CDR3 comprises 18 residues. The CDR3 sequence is CASSQNPKDQQGRVAQYF. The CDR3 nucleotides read TGCGCCAGCAGCCAGAACCCGAAGGACCAGCAGGGTAGGGTTGCGCAGTATTTT.

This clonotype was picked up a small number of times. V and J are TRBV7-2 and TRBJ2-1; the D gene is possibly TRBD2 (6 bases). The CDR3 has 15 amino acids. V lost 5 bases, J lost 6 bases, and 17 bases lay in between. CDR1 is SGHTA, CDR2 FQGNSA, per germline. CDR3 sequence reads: CASSPWGVRTNEQFF. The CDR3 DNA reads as TGTGCCAGCAGCCCCTGGGGGGTTAGGACCAATGAGCAGTTCTTC.

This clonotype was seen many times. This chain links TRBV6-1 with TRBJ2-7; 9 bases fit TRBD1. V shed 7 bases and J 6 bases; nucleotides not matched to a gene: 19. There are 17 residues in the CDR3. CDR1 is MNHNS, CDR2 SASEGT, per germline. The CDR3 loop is CASTNDWDRALWSEQYV. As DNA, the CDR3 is TGTGCCAGCACCAACGATTGGGACAGGGCCCTATGGAGCGAGCAGTACGTC.

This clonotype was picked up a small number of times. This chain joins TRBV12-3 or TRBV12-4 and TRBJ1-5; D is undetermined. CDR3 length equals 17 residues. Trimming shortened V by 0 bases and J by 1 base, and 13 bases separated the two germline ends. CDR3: CASSLALALSSNQPQHF. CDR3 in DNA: TGTGCCAGCAGTTTAGCGCTCGCGCTTTCGAGCAATCAGCCCCAGCATTTT.

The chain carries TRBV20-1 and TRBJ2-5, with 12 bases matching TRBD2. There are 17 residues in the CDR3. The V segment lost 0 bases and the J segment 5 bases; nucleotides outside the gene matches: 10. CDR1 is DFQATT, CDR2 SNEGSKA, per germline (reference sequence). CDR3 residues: CSARDVEASGRGETQYF. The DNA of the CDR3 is TGCAGTGCTAGAGATGTGGAGGCTAGCGGGAGGGGTGAGACCCAGTACTTC.

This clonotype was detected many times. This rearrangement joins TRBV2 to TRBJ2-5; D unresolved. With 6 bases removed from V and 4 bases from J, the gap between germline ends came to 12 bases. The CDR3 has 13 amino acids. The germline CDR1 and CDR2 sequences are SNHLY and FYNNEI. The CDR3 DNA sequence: TGTGCCAGCAGCCCTACATGGGGAGAGACCCAGTACTTC. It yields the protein CASSPTWGETQYF.

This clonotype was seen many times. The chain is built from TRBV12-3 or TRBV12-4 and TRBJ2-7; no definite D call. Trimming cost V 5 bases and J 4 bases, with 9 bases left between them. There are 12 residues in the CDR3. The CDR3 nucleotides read TGTGCCAGCAGTATCACCCTGTACGAGCAGTACTTC. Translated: CASSITLYEQYF.

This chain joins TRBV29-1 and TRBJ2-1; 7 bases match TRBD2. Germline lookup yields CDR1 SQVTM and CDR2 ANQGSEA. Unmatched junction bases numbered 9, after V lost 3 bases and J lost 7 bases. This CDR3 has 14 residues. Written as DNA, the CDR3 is TGCAGCGTTGAGGGGGTAGGGGAGGGGAATGAGCAGTTCTTC. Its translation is CSVEGVGEGNEQFF.

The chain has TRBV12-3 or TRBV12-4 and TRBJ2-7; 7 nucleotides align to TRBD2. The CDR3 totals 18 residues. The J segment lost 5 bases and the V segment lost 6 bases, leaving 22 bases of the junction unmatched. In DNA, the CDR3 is TGTGCCAGCAGCCGGCCGTTAGGGGCCGGGGATCGGGGGGACGAGCAGTACTTC. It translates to CASSRPLGAGDRGDEQYF.

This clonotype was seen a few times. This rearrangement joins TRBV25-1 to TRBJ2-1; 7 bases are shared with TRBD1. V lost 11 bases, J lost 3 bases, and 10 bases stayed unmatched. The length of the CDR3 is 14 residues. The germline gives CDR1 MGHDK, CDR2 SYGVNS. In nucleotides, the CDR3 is TGTGCCTGTTCGGACAGGAACGACTACAATGAGCAGTTCTTC. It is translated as CACSDRNDYNEQFF.

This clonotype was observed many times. Here the CDR3 DNA reads TGTGCCAGCAGCCAAGGGAGCGGGAATATCGGTGAGCAGTTCTTC. It yields the protein CASSQGSGNIGEQFF. The chain combines TRBV3-1 with TRBJ2-1; 7 bases fit TRBD2. Germline V lookup: CDR1 LGHDT, CDR2 YNNKEL (reference sequence). The CDR3 is 15 residues long. Trimming cost V 1 base and J 9 bases; bases outside gene matches: 9.

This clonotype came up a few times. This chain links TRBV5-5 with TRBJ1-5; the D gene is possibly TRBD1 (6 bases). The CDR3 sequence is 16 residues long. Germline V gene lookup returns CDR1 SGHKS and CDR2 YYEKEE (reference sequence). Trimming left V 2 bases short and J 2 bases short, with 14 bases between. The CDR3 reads CASSLVGAKGNQPQHF. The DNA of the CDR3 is TGTGCCAGCAGCTTAGTGGGGGCGAAGGGCAATCAGCCCCAGCATTTT.

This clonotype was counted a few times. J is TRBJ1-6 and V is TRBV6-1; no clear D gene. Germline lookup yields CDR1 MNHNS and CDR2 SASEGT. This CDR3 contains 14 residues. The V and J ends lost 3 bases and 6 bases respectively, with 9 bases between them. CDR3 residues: CASSDRSLNSPLHF. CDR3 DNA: TGTGCCAGCAGTGACAGGTCCCTTAATTCACCCCTCCACTTT.

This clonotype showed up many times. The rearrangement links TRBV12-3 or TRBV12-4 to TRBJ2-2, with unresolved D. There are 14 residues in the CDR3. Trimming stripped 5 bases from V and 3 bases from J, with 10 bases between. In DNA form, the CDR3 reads TGTGCCAGCAGTCCCGTCCGTTACACCGGGGAGCTGTTTTTT. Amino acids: CASSPVRYTGELFF.

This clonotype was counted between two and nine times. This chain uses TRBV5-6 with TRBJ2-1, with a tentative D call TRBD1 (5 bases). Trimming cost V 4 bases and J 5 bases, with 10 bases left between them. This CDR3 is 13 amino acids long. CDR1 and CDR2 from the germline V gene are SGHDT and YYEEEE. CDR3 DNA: TGTGCCAGCAGCCAGACAGCACACAATGAGCAGTTCTTC. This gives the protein CASSQTAHNEQFF.

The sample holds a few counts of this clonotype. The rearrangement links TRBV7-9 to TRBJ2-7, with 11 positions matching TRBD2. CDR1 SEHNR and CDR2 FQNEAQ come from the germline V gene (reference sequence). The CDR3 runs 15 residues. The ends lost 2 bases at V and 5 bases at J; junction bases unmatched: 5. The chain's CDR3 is CASSLIAGGLHEQYF. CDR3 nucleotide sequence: TGTGCCAGCAGCTTAATAGCGGGAGGGCTCCACGAGCAGTACTTC.

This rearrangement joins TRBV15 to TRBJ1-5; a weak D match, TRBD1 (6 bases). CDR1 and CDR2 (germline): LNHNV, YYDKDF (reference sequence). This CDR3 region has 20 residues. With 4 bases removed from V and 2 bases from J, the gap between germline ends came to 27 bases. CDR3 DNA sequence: TGTGCCACCAGCACACCCAAGGGGGAAGGTCTCTCTCTGGGCAATCAGCCCCAGCATTTT. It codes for CATSTPKGEGLSLGNQPQHF.

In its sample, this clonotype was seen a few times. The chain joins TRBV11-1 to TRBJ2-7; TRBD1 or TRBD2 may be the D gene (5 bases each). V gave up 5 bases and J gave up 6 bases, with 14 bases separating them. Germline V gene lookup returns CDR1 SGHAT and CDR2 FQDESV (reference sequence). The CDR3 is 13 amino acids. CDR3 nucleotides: TGTGCCAGCAGCCGGGACCCGAGGTTCGAGCAGTACTTC. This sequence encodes CASSRDPRFEQYF.

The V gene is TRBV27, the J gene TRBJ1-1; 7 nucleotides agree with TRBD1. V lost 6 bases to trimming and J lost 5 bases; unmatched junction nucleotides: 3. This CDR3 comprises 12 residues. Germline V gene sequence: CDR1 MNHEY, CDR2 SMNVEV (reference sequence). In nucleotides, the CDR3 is TGTGCCAGCAGAGGGGGACAGACTGAAGCTTTCTTT. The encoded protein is CASRGGQTEAFF.